The 30 T cell receptor beta chains below come from one sample, sequenced in a study of regulatory T cells in long-lasting Graves disease. TCR beta libraries were built with iRepertoire HTBI primers and Arm-PCR of CDR3 regions. TCRdb used MiXCR to reprocess the multiplex PCR reads, holding one entry per CDR3 protein. The data contain a few hundred thousand distinct CDR3 sequences, about a quarter of them singletons. Time point given: persistent/refractory GD, antithyroid drugs over 5 years with positive TRAb. RNA from PBMCs was the source of the TCR library. The sequenced sample was peripheral blood mononuclear cells (PBMCs), obtained when the disease was refractory, from a patient treated with antithyroid drugs. The receptors were gathered from a female donor with Graves disease.

This clonotype has at least ten counts. J is TRBJ2-7 and V is TRBV20-1; 8 bases align to TRBD2. The CDR3 is 15 amino acids. V was pared by 6 bases and J by 2 bases, with 12 bases of the junction left unmatched. From germline, CDR1 is DFQATT and CDR2 SNEGSKA (reference sequence). CDR3 sequence: CSADRAGAATYEQYF. DNA for the CDR3: TGCAGTGCGGATCGAGCGGGAGCCGCAACCTACGAGCAGTACTTC.

For this clonotype: Being one base from a much bigger clone, this may be a read error. V is TRBV27 and J is TRBJ2-5; D ambiguous. CDR3 size: 15 residues. CDR1 is MNHEY, CDR2 SMNVEV, per germline (reference sequence). CDR3 residues: CASSLIGREQETQCF. CDR3 bases: TGTGCCAGCAGTTTAATCGGTCGCGAGCAAGAGACCCAGTGCTTC.

The chain combines TRBV6-1 with TRBJ2-7, with 9 positions matching TRBD2. The CDR3 contains 17 residues. V shed 6 bases and J 0 bases; nucleotides not matched to a gene: 12. Germline V gene data show CDR1 as MNHNS and CDR2 as SASEGT. The CDR3 spells CASSSDGLAPTSYEQYF. Written as DNA, the CDR3 is TGTGCCAGCAGCTCAGATGGACTAGCGCCGACCTCCTACGAGCAGTACTTC.

This clonotype was seen at least ten times. V and J are TRBV6-6 and TRBJ1-2; D is unresolved. Per the germline V gene, CDR1 is MNHNY and CDR2 is SVGAGI (reference sequence). Trimming stripped 0 bases from V and 4 bases from J, with 12 bases between. The CDR3 extends over 15 amino acids. The CDR3 sequence is CASSYSTSGSYGYTF. The CDR3 DNA reads as TGTGCCAGCAGTTACTCGACCTCGGGAAGCTATGGCTACACCTTC.

The chain couples TRBV5-1 to TRBJ2-7, with D unresolved. CDR1 is SGHRS and CDR2 is YFSETQ in the germline V gene. Trimming removed 0 bases at V and 5 bases at J, with 12 bases between. This CDR3 spans 14 amino acids. CDR3 in DNA: TGCGCCAGCAGCTTGGAGTCGCGATCCGACGAGCAGTACTTC. It is translated as CASSLESRSDEQYF.

There are many counts of this clonotype. CDR3 loop: CASSLARRSYEQYF. In DNA form, the CDR3 reads TGCGCCAGCAGCTTGGCCAGGAGATCCTACGAGCAGTACTTC. This chain connects TRBV5-1 to TRBJ2-7; D uncertain. Trimming cost V 0 bases and J 1 base, with 8 bases left between them. CDR3 size: 14 residues. From germline, CDR1 is SGHRS and CDR2 YFSETQ.

This chain links TRBV29-1 with TRBJ2-3; D not certain. This CDR3 is built from 9 residues. CDR1 is SQVTM, CDR2 ANQGSEA, per germline. Trimming shortened V by 6 bases and J by 5 bases, and 3 bases separated the two germline ends. CDR3 loop: CSVQDTQYF. In nucleotides, the CDR3 is TGCAGCGTACAAGATACGCAGTATTTT.

The chain joins TRBV9 to TRBJ2-2; D possibly corresponds to TRBD2 (6 bases). Per germline, CDR1 SGDLS and CDR2 YYNGEE. Between the trimmed V and J ends, which lost 0 bases and 2 bases, there was a span of 11 bases. This CDR3 comprises 16 residues. The CDR3 sequence is CASSVAGLRNTGELFF. The CDR3 DNA sequence: TGTGCCAGCAGCGTAGCAGGACTACGTAACACCGGGGAGCTGTTTTTT. Combining the CDR3 with reference TRBV9 and TRBJ2-2 gives the whole variable domain DSGVTQTPKHLITATGQRVTLRCSPRSGDLSVYWYQQSLDQGLQFLIQYYNGEERAKGNILERFSAQQFPDLHSELNLSSLELGDSALYFCASSVAGLRNTGELFFGEGSRLTVL.

The chain has TRBV12-3 or TRBV12-4 and TRBJ2-5; D may be TRBD1 or TRBD2 (5 bases each). The length of the CDR3 is 16 residues. Trimming removed 4 bases from V and 2 bases from J, with 17 bases in between. CDR3 coding DNA: TGTGCCAGCAGTTCCCCTGGGGGTGAGGGGCAAGAGACCCAGTACTTC. This gives the protein CASSSPGGEGQETQYF.

The V gene is TRBV6-5, the J gene TRBJ2-2; D possibly corresponds to TRBD2 (5 bases). Trimming pared 0 bases from V and 4 bases from J, leaving 21 bases between. The germline gives CDR1 MNHEY, CDR2 SVGAGI. This CDR3 spans 19 amino acids. Here the CDR3 DNA reads TGTGCCAGCAGTTACTCGATACCTAGCTTAATGGGAGCCACCGGGGAGCTGTTTTTT. Its protein is CASSYSIPSLMGATGELFF.

The rearrangement joins TRBV20-1 to TRBJ2-1; no firm D call. The germline V gene has CDR1 DFQATT and CDR2 SNEGSKA (reference sequence). CDR3 length: 15 residues. Trimming removed 5 bases from V and 3 bases from J, with 17 bases in between. CDR3 nucleotide sequence: TGCAGTGCTGCGAAGCCGACGGCAGACTACAATGAGCAGTTCTTC. This encodes CSAAKPTADYNEQFF.

The chain joins TRBV30 to TRBJ2-7; D not resolved. Trimming took off 3 bases at V and 5 bases at J, with 14 bases between the two ends. There are 13 residues in the CDR3. Germline lookup yields CDR1 GTSNPN and CDR2 SVGIG (reference sequence). In nucleotides, the CDR3 is TGTGCCTGGAGAGAGATGGAACTTGACGAGCAGTACTTC. This translates into CAWREMELDEQYF.

The table lists this clonotype with many counts. This chain joins TRBV20-1 and TRBJ2-6; D remains unclear. This CDR3 has 17 residues. Germline CDR1 and CDR2: DFQATT and SNEGSKA (reference sequence). V was trimmed by 3 bases and J by 0 bases, leaving 15 bases between them. DNA of the CDR3: TGCAGTGCTAGCGCAGGTGCGGCTAACTCTGGGGCCAACGTCCTGACTTTC. Protein product: CSASAGAANSGANVLTF.

The rearrangement uses TRBV9 and TRBJ2-7; maybe TRBD2 (6 bases). Germline values: CDR1 SGDLS, CDR2 YYNGEE. The CDR3 runs 12 residues. V lost 2 bases and J 6 bases, leaving 9 bases between the germline ends. The CDR3 loop reads CASSVGGGEQYF. The DNA of the CDR3 is TGTGCCAGCAGCGTCGGGGGAGGCGAGCAGTACTTC.

This clonotype was seen at least ten times. J is TRBJ2-7 and V is TRBV6-1; 10 bases align to TRBD1. V dropped 5 bases and J dropped 1; count of bases not matched to a gene: 8. CDR3 length: 16 amino acids. Germline V gene data show CDR1 as MNHNS and CDR2 as SASEGT. The CDR3 here is CASSLPGTGVSYEQYF. CDR3 DNA: TGTGCCAGCAGTCTCCCCGGGACAGGGGTTTCCTACGAGCAGTACTTC.

In its sample, this clonotype was seen many times. The V and J genes are TRBV7-2 and TRBJ2-5; D is undetermined. The CDR3 sequence is 11 residues long. Germline loops: CDR1 SGHTA, CDR2 FQGNSA. This chain's CDR3 is CVTRSEETQYF. CDR3 bases: TGTGTCACCCGGTCGGAAGAGACCCAGTACTTC.

The chain joins TRBV2 to TRBJ2-3; weak D call: TRBD2 (6 bases). Germline CDR1 and CDR2: SNHLY and FYNNEI. Trimming shortened V by 4 bases and J by 2 bases, and 13 bases separated the two germline ends. CDR3 length equals 15 residues. DNA for the CDR3: TGTGCCAGCAGTGCTTTAGCGGTCCCCACAGATACGCAGTATTTT. It encodes CASSALAVPTDTQYF.

The rearrangement links TRBV6-1 to TRBJ1-2; D gene unclear. The V gene lost 7 bases and the J gene lost 8 bases, with 20 bases spanning the gap. Germline CDR1 reads MNHNS; CDR2 reads SASEGT. The CDR3 sequence is 14 residues long. The DNA for the CDR3 is TGTGCCAGCATCCCTCTTAGACCGGCTGGGGGCTACACCTTC. Translation: CASIPLRPAGGYTF.

This clonotype has just one count. The chain employs TRBV27 and TRBJ2-1; the match to TRBD2 covers 14 bases. The CDR3 is made up of 14 amino acids. Germline V gene data show CDR1 as MNHEY and CDR2 as SMNVEV (reference sequence). The V segment lost 5 bases and the J segment 9 bases; nucleotides outside the gene matches: 3. CDR3 amino acids: CASSGTSGRFEQFF. Here the CDR3 DNA reads TGTGCCAGCAGTGGGACTAGCGGGAGATTTGAGCAGTTCTTC.

This sequence joins TRBV27 and TRBJ2-2; tentatively, D is TRBD1 (6 bases). V lost 1 base to trimming and J lost 0 bases, with 9 bases between them. CDR1 is MNHEY, CDR2 SMNVEV, per germline (reference sequence). The CDR3 consists of 16 residues. The CDR3 sequence is CASSLFGGSNTGELFF. The CDR3 DNA is TGTGCCAGCAGTTTATTTGGGGGCTCGAACACCGGGGAGCTGTTTTTT.

V usage is TRBV28 and J usage is TRBJ2-2; 13 bases are shared with TRBD2. The germline V gene encodes CDR1 MDHEN and CDR2 SYDVKM. The CDR3 length is 17 residues. J was trimmed by 1 base and V by 6 bases; bases with no gene match: 5. Here the CDR3 reads CASRQGLAGMNTGELFF. In nucleotides, the CDR3 is TGTGCCAGCAGACAGGGACTAGCGGGAATGAACACCGGGGAGCTGTTTTTT.

The rearrangement joins TRBV5-1 to TRBJ1-2, with D uncertain. The CDR3 runs 14 residues. V dropped 1 base and J dropped 5 bases, with 12 bases sitting between them. Germline V CDR1 and CDR2: SGHRS, YFSETQ. This CDR3 is CASSLLKGEYGYTF. In nucleotides, the CDR3 is TGCGCCAGCAGCTTGTTGAAGGGAGAATATGGCTACACCTTC.

This clonotype was seen at least ten times. This rearrangement joins TRBV20-1 to TRBJ1-1, with 7 bases lining up with TRBD1. The junction had 6 bases not matched to a gene; V was cut back by 3 bases and J by 11 bases. Looked up from germline, CDR1 is DFQATT and CDR2 is SNEGSKA (reference sequence). This CDR3 comprises 11 residues. The CDR3 loop reads CSASAGGKAFF. CDR3 DNA: TGCAGTGCTAGCGCAGGGGGGAAGGCTTTCTTT.

This clonotype was detected many times. V is TRBV28 and J is TRBJ2-7; D is unclear. V was shortened by 6 bases and J by 3 bases, with 9 bases between the two germline ends. Germline values: CDR1 MDHEN, CDR2 SYDVKM. CDR3 length equals 12 residues. The CDR3 DNA reads TGTGCCAGCAGCAGCCAGGACTACGAGCAGTACTTC. It encodes CASSSQDYEQYF.

Many counts were recorded for this clonotype. This chain connects TRBV2 to TRBJ2-7, with 9 bases that match TRBD1. The germline V gene has CDR1 SNHLY and CDR2 FYNNEI. The CDR3 is 14 residues long. Unmatched junction bases numbered 3, after V lost 6 bases and J lost 0 bases. CDR3 sequence reads: CASRTTGGSYEQYF. The CDR3 nucleotides read TGTGCCAGCAGAACGACAGGGGGCTCCTACGAGCAGTACTTC.

V and J are TRBV29-1 and TRBJ2-7; 7 bases map to TRBD1. CDR3 length: 12 amino acids. V dropped 6 bases and J dropped 0; count of bases not matched to a gene: 2. Germline CDR1 reads SQVTM; CDR2 reads ANQGSEA. The CDR3 DNA reads TGCAGCGTGGGACAGTACTCCTACGAGCAGTACTTC. Protein product: CSVGQYSYEQYF.

The sample holds many counts of this clonotype. This rearrangement joins TRBV6-1 to TRBJ1-5; 7 nucleotides align to TRBD1. CDR1 MNHNS and CDR2 SASEGT come from the germline V gene. This CDR3 region has 16 residues. The V and J ends lost 3 bases and 3 bases, in that order; junction bases with no gene match: 8. DNA of the CDR3: TGTGCCAGCAGTGACTCTGAGGACAGGCCCAATCAGCCCCAGCATTTT. Translation: CASSDSEDRPNQPQHF.

This clonotype was seen only a few times. This sequence joins TRBV7-8 and TRBJ1-4; perhaps TRBD1 as D (6 bases). Germline loops: CDR1 SGHVS, CDR2 FQNEAQ. Trimming shortened V by 6 bases and J by 7 bases, and 15 bases separated the two germline ends. This CDR3 spans 14 amino acids. CDR3 in amino acids: CASRPDSRAEKLFF. The CDR3 bases are TGTGCCAGCAGACCGGACAGTAGAGCTGAAAAACTGTTTTTT. The whole variable domain, remainder taken from reference TRBV7-8 and TRBJ1-4, is GAGVSQSPRYKVAKRGQDVALRCDPISGHVSLFWYQQALGQGPEFLTYFQNEAQLDKSGLPSDRFFAERPEGSVSTLKIQRTQQEDSAVYLCASRPDSRAEKLFFGSGTQLSVL.

J is TRBJ2-7 and V is TRBV5-1, with D perhaps TRBD1 (5 bases). The germline V gene has CDR1 SGHRS and CDR2 YFSETQ. V shed 6 bases and J shed 1 base, with 14 bases lying between them. CDR3 length: 14 residues. The CDR3: CASKLRQLSYEQYF. In DNA form, the CDR3 reads TGCGCCAGCAAATTGAGACAGTTATCCTACGAGCAGTACTTC.

This clonotype was recorded once. V usage is TRBV5-1 and J usage is TRBJ2-3; a possible D gene is TRBD2 (5 bases). CDR1 and CDR2 (germline): SGHRS, YFSETQ. Trimming removed 0 bases at V and 3 bases at J, with 8 bases between. The CDR3 extends over 14 amino acids. CDR3 bases: TGCGCCAGCAGCTTGGATAGAGGGACAGATACGCAGTATTTT. Its protein is CASSLDRGTDTQYF.